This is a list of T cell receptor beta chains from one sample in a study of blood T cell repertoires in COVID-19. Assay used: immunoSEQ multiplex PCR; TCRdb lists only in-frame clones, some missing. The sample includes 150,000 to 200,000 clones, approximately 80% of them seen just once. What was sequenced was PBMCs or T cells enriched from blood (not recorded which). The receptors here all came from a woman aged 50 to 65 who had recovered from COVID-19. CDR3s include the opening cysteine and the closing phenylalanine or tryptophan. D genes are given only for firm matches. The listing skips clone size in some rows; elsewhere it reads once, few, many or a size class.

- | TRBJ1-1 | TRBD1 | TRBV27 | TGTGCCAGCAGCCTTACGACAGGGGACACTGAAGCTTTCTTT | CASSLTTGDTEAFF
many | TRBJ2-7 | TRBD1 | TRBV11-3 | TGTGCCAGCAGCTTAGTTTTGACAGGGGGCTCATACGAGCAGTACTTC | CASSLVLTGGSYEQYF
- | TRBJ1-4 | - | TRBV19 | TGTGCCAGTAGTGTGACAGGAACCAATGAAAAACTGTTTTTT | CASSVTGTNEKLFF
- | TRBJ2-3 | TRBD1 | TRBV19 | TGTGCCAGTAGAGACAGGGGTAGCACAGATACGCAGTATTTT | CASRDRGSTDTQYF
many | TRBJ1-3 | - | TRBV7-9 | TGTGCCAGCAGTTCCGGACAGAGCTCTGGAAACACCATATATTTT | CASSSGQSSGNTIYF
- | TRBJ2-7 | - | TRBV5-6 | TGTGCCAGCAGCTCCCTCGGGGAGCCCTCCTACGAGCAGTACTTC | CASSSLGEPSYEQYF
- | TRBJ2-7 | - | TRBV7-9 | TGTGCCAGTGCCGGGACAAGCGTCGGCGAGCAGTACTTC | CASAGTSVGEQYF
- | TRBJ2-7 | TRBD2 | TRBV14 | TGTGCCAGCAGCCAAGTTCAGCGGGGAGTTGGCGAGCAGTACTTC | CASSQVQRGVGEQYF
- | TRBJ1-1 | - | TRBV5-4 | TGTGCCAGCAGCTTGGTCGGGGGTTTCACTGAAGCTTTCTTT | CASSLVGGFTEAFF
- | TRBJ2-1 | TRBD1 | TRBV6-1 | TGTGCCAGCATGTACAGGGGCAATGAGCAGTTCTTC | CASMYRGNEQFF
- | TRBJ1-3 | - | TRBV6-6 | TGTGCCAGCAGGAGCGGGGGAAACACCATATATTTT | CASRSGGNTIYF
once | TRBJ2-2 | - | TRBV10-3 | TGTGCCATCAGTGAGTCTCGGGGTTTGGGCACCGGGGAGCTGTTTTTT | CAISESRGLGTGELFF
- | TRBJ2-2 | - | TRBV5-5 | TGTGCCAGCAGCTTGACGAGGCTGAACACCGGGGAGCTGTTTTTT | CASSLTRLNTGELFF
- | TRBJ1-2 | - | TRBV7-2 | TGTGCCAGCAGCTTACCCGTACTCTATGGCTACACCTTC | CASSLPVLYGYTF
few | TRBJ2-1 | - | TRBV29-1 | TGCAGCGTTGAGGAGGACCGGATCTACAATGAGCAGTTCTTC | CSVEEDRIYNEQFF
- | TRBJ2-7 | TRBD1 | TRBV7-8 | TGTGCCAGCAGTTGGGACAGGAACTACGAGCAGTACTTC | CASSWDRNYEQYF
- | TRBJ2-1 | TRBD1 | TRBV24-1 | TGTGCCACCAGTGACCAGATTCCGGGACAGGGGACCCTCGGTGAGCAGTTCTTC | CATSDQIPGQGTLGEQFF
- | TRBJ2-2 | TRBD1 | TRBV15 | TGTGCCACCAGCAGACTTGACAGGGGAAGGACCGGGGAGCTGTTTTTT | CATSRLDRGRTGELFF
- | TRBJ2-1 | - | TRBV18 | TGTGCCAGCTCACAGGACAGCTACAATGAGCAGTTCTTC | CASSQDSYNEQFF
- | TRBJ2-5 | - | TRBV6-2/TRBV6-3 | TGTGCCAGCAGTTACGACTACGCAGAGACCCAGTACTTC | CASSYDYAETQYF
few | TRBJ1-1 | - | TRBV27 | TGTGCCAGCAGGTTCAGGGCTCAAGCTTTCTTT | CASRFRAQAFF
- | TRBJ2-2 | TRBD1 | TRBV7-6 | TGTGCCAGCAGTCCAGGGGGCGCCGGCACCGGGGAGCTGTTTTTT | CASSPGGAGTGELFF
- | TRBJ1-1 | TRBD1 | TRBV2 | TGTGCCAGCAGTTCTAGACAGGGGAAGAACACTGAAGCTTTCTTT | CASSSRQGKNTEAFF
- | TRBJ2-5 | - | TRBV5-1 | TGCGCCAGCAGCCAAGACAGGCTCGAGACCCAGTACTTC | CASSQDRLETQYF
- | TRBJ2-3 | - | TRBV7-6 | TGTGCCAGCAGCTCCCGGGACTCAGATACGCAGTATTTT | CASSSRDSDTQYF
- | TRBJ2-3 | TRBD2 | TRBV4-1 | TGCGCCAGCAGCCAAGAACTTCCTAGCGGGGGACGCACAGATACGCAGTATTTT | CASSQELPSGGRTDTQYF
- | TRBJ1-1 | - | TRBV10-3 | TGTGCCATCAATCCTCGCGGAGTGAACACTGAAGCTTTCTTT | CAINPRGVNTEAFF
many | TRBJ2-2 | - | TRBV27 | TGTGCCAGCAGTAAGGGGTGGACCGGGGAGCTGTTTTTT | CASSKGWTGELFF